These 27 T cell receptor beta chains were all obtained from the same sample, sequenced in a study of T-cell reconstitution after alpha-beta-depleted transplantation in children. This sample's TCRbeta library carried unique molecular identifier barcodes. TCRdb passed the PCR reads through MiXCR, listing each CDR3 protein once. In the table there are a few hundred thousand distinct CDR3 sequences, 25% to 30% of which are singletons. Sequences were derived from PBMCs, sampled before TCRalphabeta/CD19-depleted stem cell transplant. These receptors were obtained from a boy under two years old with Wiskott-Aldrich syndrome, due to receive a stem cell transplant.

This rearrangement joins TRBV20-1 to TRBJ2-2, with no clear D. The germline V and J ends were trimmed by 3 bases and 1 base, with 6 bases remaining between them. CDR1 and CDR2 (germline): DFQATT, SNEGSKA (reference sequence). This CDR3 region has 13 residues. CDR3 nucleotides: TGCAGTGCTAGGATCGGGAACACCGGGGAGCTGTTTTTT. This encodes CSARIGNTGELFF.

This sequence joins TRBV14 and TRBJ2-1, with 7 bases identical to TRBD2. The CDR3 has 15 amino acids. Germline CDR1 SGHDN, CDR2 FVKESK. J gave up 7 bases and V 5 bases, and 11 bases lay outside the gene matches. The CDR3 sequence is CASSNLAVPGNEQFF. The CDR3, as DNA: TGTGCCAGCAGCAACCTAGCGGTCCCCGGGAATGAGCAGTTCTTC.

V is TRBV15 and J is TRBJ2-1, with TRBD2 matching over 8 bases. The germline CDR1 and CDR2 sequences are LNHNV and YYDKDF (reference sequence). V was clipped by 1 base and J by 12 bases; unmatched bases: 14. The CDR3 extends over 16 amino acids. The CDR3 region is CATSRATGLAAGGQFF. In DNA, the CDR3 is TGTGCCACCAGCAGAGCCACCGGACTAGCCGCGGGAGGGCAGTTCTTC.

This clonotype was observed a handful of times. The chain links TRBV20-1 to TRBJ2-2, with 9 bases aligning to TRBD2. This CDR3 is 17 amino acids long. Germline V gives CDR1 DFQATT, CDR2 SNEGSKA (reference sequence). V was clipped by 0 bases and J by 2 bases; unmatched bases: 7. The DNA for the CDR3 is TGCAGTGCTAGAGATCCGGCGGGAGGGCCTAACACCGGGGAGCTGTTTTTT. It yields the protein CSARDPAGGPNTGELFF.

This clonotype was observed a few times. V is TRBV5-1 and J is TRBJ2-2; D might be TRBD2 (5 bases). Germline lookup yields CDR1 SGHRS and CDR2 YFSETQ. Trimming removed 5 bases from V and 0 bases from J, with 14 bases in between. The CDR3 spans 16 residues. The DNA of the CDR3 is TGCGCCAGCAGTCGCGGGTTGTCCGCGAACACCGGGGAGCTGTTTTTT. Protein: CASSRGLSANTGELFF.

In DNA, the CDR3 is TGCAGTGCTAGAGATTCAGTAGCTAACTATGGCTACACCTTC. This sequence encodes CSARDSVANYGYTF. The V and J genes are TRBV20-1 and TRBJ1-2; D uncertain. Germline V gene data show CDR1 as DFQATT and CDR2 as SNEGSKA (reference sequence). The germline V and J ends were trimmed by 0 bases and 0 bases, with 8 bases remaining between them. This CDR3 is 14 amino acids long.

This clonotype has only a few counts. V gene TRBV4-2 combines with J gene TRBJ2-5; no firm D call. CDR1 and CDR2 from the germline V gene are LGHNA and YNFKEQ. CDR3 length: 16 residues. V lost 1 base, J lost 4 bases, and 16 bases lay in between. CDR3 residues: CASSQGSLRLGETQYF. In DNA form, the CDR3 reads TGTGCCAGCAGCCAAGGGAGTTTGCGCCTCGGAGAGACCCAGTACTTC.

The sample holds a few counts of this clonotype. The chain has TRBV3-1 and TRBJ2-3; the match to TRBD2 covers 8 bases. With V trimmed by 7 bases and J by 1 base, 1 base remained unmatched. CDR1 is LGHDT, CDR2 YNNKEL, per germline (reference sequence). CDR3 length: 13 residues. CDR3: CASTTSGTDTQYF. The CDR3 coding sequence is TGTGCCAGCACGACTAGCGGCACAGATACGCAGTATTTT.

The CDR3, as DNA: TGCGCCAGCAGCCCGGGGACAGGGGGCGAAAAACTGTTTTTT. It specifies CASSPGTGGEKLFF. J is TRBJ1-4 and V is TRBV5-1, with 12 bases aligning to TRBD1. This CDR3 is built from 14 residues. The germline V gene encodes CDR1 SGHRS and CDR2 YFSETQ. V lost 4 bases and J lost 8; bases outside the gene matches: 3.

J is TRBJ2-4 and V is TRBV5-5, with D possibly being TRBD2 (6 bases). Trimming pared 4 bases from V and 0 bases from J, leaving 11 bases between. Germline CDR1 is SGHKS and CDR2 is YYEKEE (reference sequence). This CDR3 has 15 amino acids. The CDR3 DNA reads TGTGCCAGCAGCCTGTCCGGGGGAGCCAAAAACATTCAGTACTTC. Amino acid sequence: CASSLSGGAKNIQYF. The full variable domain, completed using reference TRBV5-5 and TRBJ2-4, is DAGVTQSPTHLIKTRGQQVTLRCSPISGHKSVSWYQQVLGQGPQFIFQYYEKEERGRGNFPDRFSARQFPNYSSELNVNALLLGDSALYLCASSLSGGAKNIQYFGAGTRLSVL.

V is TRBV7-2 and J is TRBJ2-1; D may be TRBD2 (5 bases). CDR1 SGHTA and CDR2 FQGNSA come from the germline V gene. V was pared by 4 bases and J by 6 bases, with 10 bases between. The CDR3 runs 13 residues. This CDR3 reads CASSSRRSNEQFF. Written as DNA, the CDR3 is TGTGCCAGCAGCTCTCGGAGGTCCAATGAGCAGTTCTTC. The whole variable domain, remainder taken from reference TRBV7-2 and TRBJ2-1, is GAGVSQSPSNKVTEKGKDVELRCDPISGHTALYWYRQSLGQGLEFLIYFQGNSAPDKSGLPSDRFSAERTGGSVSTLTIQRTQQEDSAVYLCASSSRRSNEQFFGPGTRLTVL.

V and J are TRBV20-1 and TRBJ2-2; D unresolved. The CDR3 is 15 residues long. Trimming shortened V by 0 bases and J by 4 bases, and 12 bases separated the two germline ends. The germline V gene encodes CDR1 DFQATT and CDR2 SNEGSKA (reference sequence). CDR3 in amino acids: CSARDVLVGTGELFF. The CDR3 bases are TGCAGTGCTAGAGATGTCCTGGTTGGCACCGGGGAGCTGTTTTTT.

The J gene is TRBJ2-7, the V gene TRBV5-1; TRBD1 agrees at 7 bases. The CDR3 extends over 16 amino acids. Looked up from germline, CDR1 is SGHRS and CDR2 is YFSETQ. V was clipped by 4 bases and J by 1 base; unmatched bases: 11. CDR3 coding DNA: TGCGCCAGCAGCAGACGAGGACAGGAACGTTCCTACGAGCAGTACTTC. Translated, it gives CASSRRGQERSYEQYF.

V gene TRBV29-1 combines with J gene TRBJ1-1; D is perhaps TRBD1 (6 bases). Trimming shortened V by 6 bases and J by 2 bases, and 13 bases separated the two germline ends. There are 13 residues in the CDR3. In germline, CDR1 is SQVTM, CDR2 ANQGSEA. The CDR3 coding sequence is TGCAGCGTCGGCCGGGACACTAACACTGAAGCTTTCTTT. The encoded protein is CSVGRDTNTEAFF.

This chain uses TRBV5-1 with TRBJ1-6; 10 positions agree with TRBD1. From germline, CDR1 is SGHRS and CDR2 YFSETQ. V gave up 4 bases and J gave up 9 bases; unmatched junction bases: 19. This CDR3 comprises 19 residues. The CDR3 region is CASSRTGTGESAFPSPLHF. Written as DNA, the CDR3 is TGCGCCAGCAGCCGAACCGGGACAGGGGAATCTGCATTCCCTTCACCCCTCCACTTT.

V is TRBV29-1 and J is TRBJ2-7; the D gene could be TRBD1 or TRBD2 (5 bases each). The length of the CDR3 is 15 residues. CDR1 and CDR2 from the germline V gene are SQVTM and ANQGSEA. V was shortened by 4 bases and J by 1 base, with 17 bases between the two germline ends. The CDR3 DNA follows: TGCAGCGTTGTGCTTGTGACGGGACCATCCTACGAGCAGTACTTC. Residues: CSVVLVTGPSYEQYF.

The chain carries TRBV5-6 and TRBJ2-5, with 7 bases matching TRBD2. The CDR3 is 15 amino acids. Germline V CDR1 and CDR2: SGHDT, YYEEEE. After removal of 4 bases from V and 4 bases from J, the junction contained 10 bases not matched to a gene. The CDR3 nucleotides read TGTGCCAGCAGCGACCGGGACTACGTAGGAGAGACCCAGTACTTC. Translated, it gives CASSDRDYVGETQYF.

Comments on this clonotype: At one of its ends the junction is not consistent with the germline gene, which may arise from a read error. The chain has TRBV12-3 or TRBV12-4 and TRBJ2-3; 9 bases are a match to TRBD2. CDR3 length: 18 residues. The CDR3 spells CAISLGRALAGLTDTQYF. The CDR3 DNA sequence: TGTGCCATCAGTTTGGGCAGGGCCCTAGCGGGGCTCACAGATACGCAGTATTTT.

This clonotype was counted only a few times. The chain has TRBV11-2 and TRBJ2-1; D unclear. Germline-derived CDR1 and CDR2 are SGHAT and FQNNGV. Trimming left V 2 bases short and J 0 bases short, with 17 bases between. The CDR3 has 18 residues. The CDR3 nucleotides read TGTGCCAGCAGCTTAATTCGTCATGCAGGAATCTCCTACAATGAGCAGTTCTTC. Translation gives CASSLIRHAGISYNEQFF.

A few counts support this clonotype. V gene TRBV7-2 combines with J gene TRBJ2-2, with a weak D call TRBD1 (6 bases). CDR3 length: 16 residues. Germline V gives CDR1 SGHTA, CDR2 FQGNSA. V shed 2 bases and J shed 4 bases, with 14 bases lying between them. The CDR3 region has the DNA TGTGCCAGCAGCTTACTGGGGGCCTCGAGCACCGGGGAGCTGTTTTTT. Protein: CASSLLGASSTGELFF. Full variable domain (missing parts from reference TRBV7-2 and TRBJ2-2): GAGVSQSPSNKVTEKGKDVELRCDPISGHTALYWYRQSLGQGLEFLIYFQGNSAPDKSGLPSDRFSAERTGGSVSTLTIQRTQQEDSAVYLCASSLLGASSTGELFFGEGSRLTVL.

This clonotype was observed a few times. J is TRBJ1-1 and V is TRBV5-1; D perhaps matches TRBD1 (5 bases). Germline V CDR1 and CDR2: SGHRS, YFSETQ. The CDR3 has 14 residues. The V end lost 0 bases, the J end lost 3 bases, and 9 bases lay between the germline ends. CDR3 loop: CASSLAGRYTEAFF. The CDR3 DNA reads TGCGCCAGCAGCTTGGCAGGGAGGTACACTGAAGCTTTCTTT.

This clonotype was picked up a small number of times. The chain recombines TRBV19 with TRBJ2-7; 9 bases are a match to TRBD1. CDR1 and CDR2 (germline): LNHDA, SQIVND (reference sequence). V lost 7 bases, J lost 7 bases, and 11 bases stayed unmatched. This CDR3 has 14 residues. The CDR3 region is CASTPGQGALEQYF. The CDR3 nucleotides read TGTGCCAGTACCCCGGGACAGGGAGCTTTGGAGCAGTACTTC.

The chain is built from TRBV20-1 and TRBJ2-3; 7 bases align to TRBD2. With 5 bases clipped from V and 2 bases from J, the junction kept 13 bases outside the gene matches. CDR3 length: 16 amino acids. Germline V gene data show CDR1 as DFQATT and CDR2 as SNEGSKA (reference sequence). The CDR3: CSAPRWAGEITDTQYF. The CDR3, as DNA: TGCAGTGCTCCCAGGTGGGCGGGAGAAATCACAGATACGCAGTATTTT.

This clonotype was detected only a few times. Here the CDR3 DNA reads TGTGCCTGGGCCAGTTCACCCGGGGAGCTGTTTTTT. This sequence encodes CAWASSPGELFF. This chain joins TRBV30 and TRBJ2-2; no reliable D call. This CDR3 comprises 12 residues. Germline V CDR1 and CDR2: GTSNPN, SVGIG (reference sequence). The V end lost 5 bases, the J end lost 6 bases, and 10 bases lay between the germline ends.

In DNA form, the CDR3 reads TGCGCCAGCAGCTCCGGACAGACAATTATTTTCAACTATGGCTACACCTTC. Its protein is CASSSGQTIIFNYGYTF. The rearrangement uses TRBV5-1 and TRBJ1-2, with a weak D call TRBD1 (6 bases). CDR3 length equals 17 residues. Trimming took 3 bases from V and 2 from J, leaving 20 bases between them. Per the germline V gene, CDR1 is SGHRS and CDR2 is YFSETQ.

The chain uses TRBV30 and TRBJ2-2; D gene ambiguous. Germline CDR1 is GTSNPN and CDR2 is SVGIG (reference sequence). Trimming pared 3 bases from V and 2 bases from J, leaving 7 bases between. This CDR3 has 13 residues. Here the CDR3 DNA reads TGTGCCTGGAGAACAGACAACACCGGGGAGCTGTTTTTT. Its protein product is CAWRTDNTGELFF.

This clonotype was counted a few times. V usage is TRBV29-1 and J usage is TRBJ2-5; possibly TRBD1 or TRBD2 for D (5 bases each). Germline CDR1 reads SQVTM; CDR2 reads ANQGSEA. This CDR3 is built from 13 residues. V dropped 7 bases and J dropped 3 bases, with 15 bases sitting between them. The CDR3 spells CSAGLGGKETQYF. The CDR3, as DNA: TGCAGCGCGGGGCTGGGCGGAAAAGAGACCCAGTACTTC. Full variable domain (missing parts from reference TRBV29-1 and TRBJ2-5): SAVISQKPSRDICQRGTSLTIQCQVDSQVTMMFWYRQQPGQSLTLIATANQGSEATYESGFVIDKFPISRPNLTFSTLTVSNMSPEDSSIYLCSAGLGGKETQYFGPGTRLLVL.